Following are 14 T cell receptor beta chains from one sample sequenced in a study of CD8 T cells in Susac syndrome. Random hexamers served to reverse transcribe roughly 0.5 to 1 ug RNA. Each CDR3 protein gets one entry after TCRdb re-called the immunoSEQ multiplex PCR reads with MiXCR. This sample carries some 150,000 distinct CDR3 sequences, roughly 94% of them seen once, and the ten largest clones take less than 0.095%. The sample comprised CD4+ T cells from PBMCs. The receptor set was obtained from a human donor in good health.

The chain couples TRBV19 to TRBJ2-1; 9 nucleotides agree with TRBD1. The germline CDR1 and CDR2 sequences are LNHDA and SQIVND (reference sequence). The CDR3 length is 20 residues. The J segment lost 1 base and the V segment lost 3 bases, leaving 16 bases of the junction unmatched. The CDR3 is CASSMSIQGARWGSYNEQFF. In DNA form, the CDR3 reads TGTGCCAGTAGTATGTCGATACAGGGGGCGCGTTGGGGATCCTACAATGAGCAGTTCTTC.

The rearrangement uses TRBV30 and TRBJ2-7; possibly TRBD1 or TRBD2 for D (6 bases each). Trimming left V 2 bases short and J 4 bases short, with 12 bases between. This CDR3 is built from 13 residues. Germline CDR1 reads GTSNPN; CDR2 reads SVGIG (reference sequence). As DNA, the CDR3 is TGTGCCTGGAGTCCAAAAGGGGGGTACGAGCAGTACTTC. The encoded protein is CAWSPKGGYEQYF.

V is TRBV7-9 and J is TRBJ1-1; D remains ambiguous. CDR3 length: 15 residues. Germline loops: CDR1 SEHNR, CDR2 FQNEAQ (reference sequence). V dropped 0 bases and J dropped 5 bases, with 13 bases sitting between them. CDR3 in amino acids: CASSLALSGLTEAFF. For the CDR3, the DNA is TGTGCCAGCAGCTTAGCGCTCAGTGGGTTAACTGAAGCTTTCTTT.

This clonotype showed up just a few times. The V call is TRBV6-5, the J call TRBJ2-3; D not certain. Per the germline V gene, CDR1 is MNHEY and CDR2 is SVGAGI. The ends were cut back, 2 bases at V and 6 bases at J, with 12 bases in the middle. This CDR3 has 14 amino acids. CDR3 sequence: CASSYGVEGDTQYF. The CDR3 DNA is TGTGCCAGCAGTTACGGAGTGGAAGGGGATACGCAGTATTTT.

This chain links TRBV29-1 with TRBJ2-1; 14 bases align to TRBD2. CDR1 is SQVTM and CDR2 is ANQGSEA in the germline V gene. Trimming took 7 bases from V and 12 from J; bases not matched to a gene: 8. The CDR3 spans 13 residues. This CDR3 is CSAGTSGSGVQFF. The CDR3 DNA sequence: TGCAGCGCCGGGACTAGCGGGAGCGGAGTGCAGTTCTTC.

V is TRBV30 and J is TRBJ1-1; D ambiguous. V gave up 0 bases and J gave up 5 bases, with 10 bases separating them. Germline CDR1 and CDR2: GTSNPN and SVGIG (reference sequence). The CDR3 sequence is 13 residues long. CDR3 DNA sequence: TGTGCCTGGAGTGTGAGGGTGGGGACTGAAGCTTTCTTT. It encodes CAWSVRVGTEAFF.

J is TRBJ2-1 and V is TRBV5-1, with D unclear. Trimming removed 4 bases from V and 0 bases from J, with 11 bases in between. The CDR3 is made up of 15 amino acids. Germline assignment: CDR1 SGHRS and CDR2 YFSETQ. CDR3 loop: CASSQSTGSYNEQFF. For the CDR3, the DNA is TGCGCCAGCAGCCAGTCTACGGGCTCCTACAATGAGCAGTTCTTC.

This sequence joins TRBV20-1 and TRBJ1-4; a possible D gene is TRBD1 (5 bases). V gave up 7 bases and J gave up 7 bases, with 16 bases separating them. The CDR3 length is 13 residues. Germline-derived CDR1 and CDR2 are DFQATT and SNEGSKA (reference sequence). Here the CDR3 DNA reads TGCAGTGTCCAGGTCCAGGGCGGTGAAAAACTGTTTTTT. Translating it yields CSVQVQGGEKLFF.

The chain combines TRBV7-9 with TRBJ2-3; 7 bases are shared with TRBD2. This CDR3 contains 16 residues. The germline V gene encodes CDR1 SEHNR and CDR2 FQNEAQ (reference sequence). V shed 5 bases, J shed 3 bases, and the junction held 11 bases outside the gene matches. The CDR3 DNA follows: TGTGCCAGCAGCCCCCATTGGGCGGGAGCGACAGATACGCAGTATTTT. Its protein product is CASSPHWAGATDTQYF.

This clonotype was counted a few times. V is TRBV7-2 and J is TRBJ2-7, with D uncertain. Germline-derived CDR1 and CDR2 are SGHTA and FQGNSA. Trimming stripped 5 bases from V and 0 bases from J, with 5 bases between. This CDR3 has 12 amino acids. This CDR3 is CASSPFSYEQYF. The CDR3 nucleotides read TGTGCCAGCAGCCCTTTCTCCTACGAGCAGTACTTC.

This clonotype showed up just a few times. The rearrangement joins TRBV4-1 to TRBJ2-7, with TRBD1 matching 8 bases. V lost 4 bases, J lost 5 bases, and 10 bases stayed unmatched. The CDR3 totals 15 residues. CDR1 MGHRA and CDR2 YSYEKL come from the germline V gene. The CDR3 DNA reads TGCGCCAGCAGCCTGCTCCAGGGGGCAGTGAACGAGCAGTACTTC. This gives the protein CASSLLQGAVNEQYF.

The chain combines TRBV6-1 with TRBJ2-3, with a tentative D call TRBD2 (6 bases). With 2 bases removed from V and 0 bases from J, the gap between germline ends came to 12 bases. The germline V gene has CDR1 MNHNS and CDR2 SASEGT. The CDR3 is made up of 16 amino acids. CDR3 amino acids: CASSELGGISTDTQYF. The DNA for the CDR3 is TGTGCCAGCAGTGAACTTGGCGGGATCAGCACAGATACGCAGTATTTT.

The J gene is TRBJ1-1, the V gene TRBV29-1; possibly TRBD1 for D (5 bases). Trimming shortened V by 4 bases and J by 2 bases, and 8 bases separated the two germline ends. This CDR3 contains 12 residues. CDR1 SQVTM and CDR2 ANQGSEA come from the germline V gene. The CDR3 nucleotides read TGCAGCGTTGGGGGCCCCAACACTGAAGCTTTCTTT. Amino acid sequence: CSVGGPNTEAFF.

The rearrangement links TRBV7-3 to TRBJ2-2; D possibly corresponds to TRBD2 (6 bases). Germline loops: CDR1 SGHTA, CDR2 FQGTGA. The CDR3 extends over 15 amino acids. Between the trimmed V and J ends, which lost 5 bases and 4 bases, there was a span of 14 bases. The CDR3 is CASSPRGPATGELFF. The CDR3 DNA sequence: TGTGCCAGCAGCCCGCGGGGCCCGGCCACCGGGGAGCTGTTTTTT.